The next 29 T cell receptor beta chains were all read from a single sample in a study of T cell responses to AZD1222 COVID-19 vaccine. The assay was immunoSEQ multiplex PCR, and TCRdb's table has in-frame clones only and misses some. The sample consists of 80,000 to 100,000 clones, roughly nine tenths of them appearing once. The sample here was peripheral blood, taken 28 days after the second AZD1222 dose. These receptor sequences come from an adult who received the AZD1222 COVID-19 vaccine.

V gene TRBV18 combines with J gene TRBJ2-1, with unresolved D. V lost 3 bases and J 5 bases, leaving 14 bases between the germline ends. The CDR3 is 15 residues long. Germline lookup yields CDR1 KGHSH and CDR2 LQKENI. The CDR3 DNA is TGTGCCAGCTCACCTCCGGGTGGGCCTGACAATGAGCAGTTCTTC. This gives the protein CASSPPGGPDNEQFF.

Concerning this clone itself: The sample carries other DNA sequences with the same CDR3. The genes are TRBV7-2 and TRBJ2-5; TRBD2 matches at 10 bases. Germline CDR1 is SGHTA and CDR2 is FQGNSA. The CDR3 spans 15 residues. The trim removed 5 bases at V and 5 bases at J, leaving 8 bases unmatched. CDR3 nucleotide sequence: TGTGCCAGCAGCCTGAGCGGGGGGGCCCGGGAGACCCAGTACTTC. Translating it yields CASSLSGGARETQYF.

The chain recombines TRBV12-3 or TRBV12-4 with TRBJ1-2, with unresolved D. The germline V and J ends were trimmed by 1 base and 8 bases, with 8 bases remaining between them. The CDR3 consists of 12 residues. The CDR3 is CASSLDGYGYTF. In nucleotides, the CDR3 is TGTGCCAGCAGTTTAGACGGTTACGGCTACACCTTC.

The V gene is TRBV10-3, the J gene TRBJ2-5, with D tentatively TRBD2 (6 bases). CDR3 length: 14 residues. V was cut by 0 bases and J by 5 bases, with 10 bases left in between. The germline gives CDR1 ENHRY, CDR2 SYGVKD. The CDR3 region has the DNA TGTGCCATCAGTGAGTCGACTAGTACGGAGACCCAGTACTTC. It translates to CAISESTSTETQYF.

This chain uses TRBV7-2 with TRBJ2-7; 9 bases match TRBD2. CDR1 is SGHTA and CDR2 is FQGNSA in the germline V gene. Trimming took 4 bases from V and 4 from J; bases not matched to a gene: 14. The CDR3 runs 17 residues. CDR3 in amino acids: CASSSSAQRGVGYEQYF. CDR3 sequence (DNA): TGTGCCAGCAGCTCCTCCGCGCAGCGGGGGGTTGGGTACGAGCAGTACTTC.

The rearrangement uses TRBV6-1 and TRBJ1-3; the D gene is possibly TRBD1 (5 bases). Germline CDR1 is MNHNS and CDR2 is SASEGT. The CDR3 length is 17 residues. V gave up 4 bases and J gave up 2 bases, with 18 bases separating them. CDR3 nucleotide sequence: TGTGCCAGCAGTGGCATCGTGACAGATCGAACTGGAAACACCATATATTTT. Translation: CASSGIVTDRTGNTIYF.

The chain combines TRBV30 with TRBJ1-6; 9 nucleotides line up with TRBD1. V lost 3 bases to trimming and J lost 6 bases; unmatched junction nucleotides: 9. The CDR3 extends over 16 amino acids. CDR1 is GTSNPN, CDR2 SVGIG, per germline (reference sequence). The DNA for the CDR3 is TGTGCCTGGAGCCCCGGACAGGGGTCTCTTAATTCACCCCTCCACTTT. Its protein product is CAWSPGQGSLNSPLHF. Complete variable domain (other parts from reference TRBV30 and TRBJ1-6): SQTIHQWPATLVQPVGSPLSLECTVEGTSNPNLYWYRQAAGRGLQLLFYSVGIGQISSEVPQNLSASRPQDRQFILSSKKLLLSDSGFYLCAWSPGQGSLNSPLHFGNGTRLTVT.

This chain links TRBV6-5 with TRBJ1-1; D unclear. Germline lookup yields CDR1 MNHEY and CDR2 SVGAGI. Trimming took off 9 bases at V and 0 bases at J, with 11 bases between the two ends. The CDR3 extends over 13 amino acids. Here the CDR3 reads CASRQLMNTEAFF. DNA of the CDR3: TGTGCCAGTCGGCAACTCATGAACACTGAAGCTTTCTTT.

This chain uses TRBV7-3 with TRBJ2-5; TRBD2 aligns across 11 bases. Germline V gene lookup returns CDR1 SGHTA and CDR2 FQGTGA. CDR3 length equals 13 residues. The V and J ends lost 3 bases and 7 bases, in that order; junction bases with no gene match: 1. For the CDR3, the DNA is TGTGCCAGCAGCTTTCTAGCGGGGGGGACCCAGTACTTC. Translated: CASSFLAGGTQYF.

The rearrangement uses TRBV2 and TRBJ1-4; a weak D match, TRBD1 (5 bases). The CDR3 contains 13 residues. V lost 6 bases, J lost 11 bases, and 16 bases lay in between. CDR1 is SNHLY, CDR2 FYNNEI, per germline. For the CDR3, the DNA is TGTGCCAGCAGCCCCGACAGTTACGGTAAACTGTTTTTT. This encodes CASSPDSYGKLFF.

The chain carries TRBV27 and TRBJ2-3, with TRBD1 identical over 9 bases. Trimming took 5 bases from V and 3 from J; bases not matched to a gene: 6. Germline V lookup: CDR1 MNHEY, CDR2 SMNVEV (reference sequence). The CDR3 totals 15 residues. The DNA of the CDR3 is TGTGCCAGCAGTCGACAGGGGGTGAGGACAGATACGCAGTATTTT. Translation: CASSRQGVRTDTQYF.

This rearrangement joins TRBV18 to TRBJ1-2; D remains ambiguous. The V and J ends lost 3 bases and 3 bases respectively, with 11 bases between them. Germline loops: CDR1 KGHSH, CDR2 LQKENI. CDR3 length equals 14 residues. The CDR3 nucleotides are TGTGCCAGCTCACCTCTCACGGTGGACTATGGCTACACCTTC. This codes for CASSPLTVDYGYTF.

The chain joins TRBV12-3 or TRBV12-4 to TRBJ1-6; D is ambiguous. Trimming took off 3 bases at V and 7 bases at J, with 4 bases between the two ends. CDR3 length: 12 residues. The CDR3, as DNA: TGTGCCAGCAGTTTGTGGAATTCACCCCTCCACTTT. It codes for CASSLWNSPLHF.

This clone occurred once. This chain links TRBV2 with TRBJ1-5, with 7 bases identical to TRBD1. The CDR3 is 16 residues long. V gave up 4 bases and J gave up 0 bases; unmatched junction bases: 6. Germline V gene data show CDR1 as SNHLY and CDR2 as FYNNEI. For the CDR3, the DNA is TGTGCCAGCAGTGTACCAGGGGGAAATAGCAATCAGCCCCAGCATTTT. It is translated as CASSVPGGNSNQPQHF.

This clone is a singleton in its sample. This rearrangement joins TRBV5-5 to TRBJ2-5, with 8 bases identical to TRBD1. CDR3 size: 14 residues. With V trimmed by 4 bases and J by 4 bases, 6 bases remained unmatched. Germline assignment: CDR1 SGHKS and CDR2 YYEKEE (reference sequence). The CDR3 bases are TGTGCCAGCAGCCGGGGACAGGAGGTAGAGACCCAGTACTTC. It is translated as CASSRGQEVETQYF.

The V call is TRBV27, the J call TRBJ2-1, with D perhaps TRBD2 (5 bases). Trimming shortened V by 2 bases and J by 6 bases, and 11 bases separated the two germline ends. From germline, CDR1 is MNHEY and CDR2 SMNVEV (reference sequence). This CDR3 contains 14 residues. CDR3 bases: TGTGCCAGCAGTTTAGGCGGGTTTGGCAATGAGCAGTTCTTC. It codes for CASSLGGFGNEQFF.

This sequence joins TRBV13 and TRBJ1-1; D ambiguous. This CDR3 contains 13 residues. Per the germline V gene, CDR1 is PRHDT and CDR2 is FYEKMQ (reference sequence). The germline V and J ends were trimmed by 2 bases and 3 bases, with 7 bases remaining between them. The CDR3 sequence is CASSLLLHTEAFF. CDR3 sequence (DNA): TGTGCCAGCAGCTTATTGCTCCACACTGAAGCTTTCTTT.

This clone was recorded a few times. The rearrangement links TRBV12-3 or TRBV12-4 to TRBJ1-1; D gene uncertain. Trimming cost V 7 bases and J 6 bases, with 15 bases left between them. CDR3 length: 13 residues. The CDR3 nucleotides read TGTGCCAGCACCCTAGGGCCTATCCCTGAAGCTTTCTTT. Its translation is CASTLGPIPEAFF.

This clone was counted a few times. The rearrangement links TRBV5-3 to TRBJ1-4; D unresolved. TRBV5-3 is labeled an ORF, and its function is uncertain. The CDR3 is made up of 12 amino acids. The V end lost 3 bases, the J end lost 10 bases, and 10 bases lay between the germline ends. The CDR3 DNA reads TGTGCCAGAAGCTCTGGTGGAGTAAAACTGTTTTTT. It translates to CARSSGGVKLFF.

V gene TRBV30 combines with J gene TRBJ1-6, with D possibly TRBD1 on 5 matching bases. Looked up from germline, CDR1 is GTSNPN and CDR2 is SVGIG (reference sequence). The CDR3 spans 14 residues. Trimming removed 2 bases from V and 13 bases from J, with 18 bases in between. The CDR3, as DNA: TGTGCCTGGAGTAACCCCGGGACTCAGGTTCCCCTCCACTTT. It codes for CAWSNPGTQVPLHF.

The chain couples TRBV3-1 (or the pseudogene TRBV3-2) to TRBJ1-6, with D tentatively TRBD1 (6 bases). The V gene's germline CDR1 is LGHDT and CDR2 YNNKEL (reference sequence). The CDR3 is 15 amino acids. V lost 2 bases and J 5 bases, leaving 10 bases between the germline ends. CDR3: CASSQPGQNNSPLHF. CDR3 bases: TGTGCCAGCAGCCAACCCGGACAGAATAATTCACCCCTCCACTTT.

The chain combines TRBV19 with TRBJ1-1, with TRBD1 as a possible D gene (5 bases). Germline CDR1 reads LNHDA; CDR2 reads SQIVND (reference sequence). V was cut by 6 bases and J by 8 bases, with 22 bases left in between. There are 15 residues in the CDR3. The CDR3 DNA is TGTGCCAGTAGGCCATCCGGGACGCTTCCTCTGGAAGCTTTCTTT. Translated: CASRPSGTLPLEAFF. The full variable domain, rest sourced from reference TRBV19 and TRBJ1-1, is DGGITQSPKYLFRKEGQNVTLSCEQNLNHDAMYWYRQDPGQGLRLIYYSQIVNDFQKGDIAEGYSVSREKKESFPLTVTSAQKNPTAFYLCASRPSGTLPLEAFFGQGTRLTVV.

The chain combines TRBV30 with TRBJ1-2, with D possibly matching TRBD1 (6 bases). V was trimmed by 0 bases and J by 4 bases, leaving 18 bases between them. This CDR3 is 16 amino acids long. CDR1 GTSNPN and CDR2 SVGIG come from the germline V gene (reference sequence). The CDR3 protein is CAWSVPGVPVGYGYTF. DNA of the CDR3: TGTGCCTGGAGTGTACCAGGGGTCCCTGTCGGCTATGGCTACACCTTC.

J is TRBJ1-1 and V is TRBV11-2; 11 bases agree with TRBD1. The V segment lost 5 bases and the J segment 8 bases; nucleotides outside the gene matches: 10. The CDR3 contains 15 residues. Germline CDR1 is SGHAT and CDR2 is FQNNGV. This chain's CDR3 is CASSITRDRGAEAFF. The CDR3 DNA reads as TGTGCCAGCAGCATAACCCGGGACAGGGGGGCGGAAGCTTTCTTT.

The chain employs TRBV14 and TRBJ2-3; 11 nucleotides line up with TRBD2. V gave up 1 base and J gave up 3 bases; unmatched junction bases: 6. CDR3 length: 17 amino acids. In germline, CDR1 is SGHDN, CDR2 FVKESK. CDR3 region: CASSQGRLAGWTDTQYF. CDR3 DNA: TGTGCCAGCAGCCAAGGCCGACTAGCGGGGTGGACAGATACGCAGTATTTT.

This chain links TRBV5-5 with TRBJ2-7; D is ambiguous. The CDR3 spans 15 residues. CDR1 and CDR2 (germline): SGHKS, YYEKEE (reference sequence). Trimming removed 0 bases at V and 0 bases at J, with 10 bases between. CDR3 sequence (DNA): TGTGCCAGCAGCTTGGGGGCAGGCGTCTCCTACGAGCAGTACTTC. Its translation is CASSLGAGVSYEQYF.

CDR3 sequence reads: CASSPRGRKETQYF. CDR3 nucleotide sequence: TGTGCCAGCAGCCCCCGGGGTAGAAAAGAGACCCAGTACTTC. The chain couples TRBV7-9 to TRBJ2-5; possibly TRBD2 for D (5 bases). Germline assignment: CDR1 SEHNR and CDR2 FQNEAQ (reference sequence). V dropped 5 bases and J dropped 3 bases, with 13 bases sitting between them. The CDR3 runs to 14 residues.

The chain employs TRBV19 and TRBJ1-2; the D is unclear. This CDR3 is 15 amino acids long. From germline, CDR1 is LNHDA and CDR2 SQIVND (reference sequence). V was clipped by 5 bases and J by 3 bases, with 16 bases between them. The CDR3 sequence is CASSRSGGSDYGYTF. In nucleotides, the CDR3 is TGTGCCAGTAGTCGGTCGGGTGGCTCTGACTATGGCTACACCTTC.

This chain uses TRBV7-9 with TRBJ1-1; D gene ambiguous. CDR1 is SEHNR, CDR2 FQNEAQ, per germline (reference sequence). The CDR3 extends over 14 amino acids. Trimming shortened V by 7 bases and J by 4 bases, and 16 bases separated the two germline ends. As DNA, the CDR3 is TGTGCCAGCACCCGGGCCGCGGCGAGCACTGAAGCTTTCTTT. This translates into CASTRAAASTEAFF.